Listed here are 14 T cell receptor beta chains from one sample, sequenced in a study of OX40 agonist ivuxolimab in advanced cancers. Produced via immunoSEQ multiplex PCR; TCRdb's table is partial and in-frame only. The sample has some 96,000 clones, around 90% seen once. The sequencing here drew on CD4+ or CD8+ T cells sorted from blood, taken in a trial of the OX40 agonist ivuxolimab. Receptor source: an adult with an advanced solid tumor such as melanoma, head and neck, liver or kidney cancer.

This rearrangement joins TRBV2 to TRBJ2-5; the D gene is possibly TRBD2 (5 bases). The V and J ends lost 6 bases and 2 bases respectively, with 16 bases between them. This CDR3 comprises 15 residues. Germline CDR1 SNHLY, CDR2 FYNNEI. The DNA of the CDR3 is TGTGCCAGCAGCCTTACGTCGGGAAATCAAGAGACCCAGTACTTC. Protein product: CASSLTSGNQETQYF.

The chain is built from TRBV15 and TRBJ2-3; TRBD2 matches at 11 bases. V lost 3 bases, J lost 0 bases, and 11 bases stayed unmatched. From germline, CDR1 is LNHNV and CDR2 YYDKDF (reference sequence). This CDR3 spans 19 amino acids. In DNA form, the CDR3 reads TGTGCCACCAGCAGGAAGAGAATAGCGGGAGGGCTCAGCACAGATACGCAGTATTTT. It codes for CATSRKRIAGGLSTDTQYF.

The gene calls are TRBV5-1 and TRBJ1-2, with 9 nucleotides matching TRBD1. Germline V lookup: CDR1 SGHRS, CDR2 YFSETQ. Losses at the gene ends were 3 bases for V and 6 bases for J; bases not matched to a gene: 3. This CDR3 has 13 amino acids. The CDR3 loop is CASSYRDRDGYTF. CDR3 sequence (DNA): TGCGCCAGCAGCTACCGGGACAGGGATGGCTACACCTTC.

The chain joins TRBV7-9 to TRBJ2-2; D may match TRBD1 or TRBD2 (7 bases each). V was cut by 5 bases and J by 6 bases, with 19 bases left in between. Germline assignment: CDR1 SEHNR and CDR2 FQNEAQ (reference sequence). The CDR3 spans 16 residues. The CDR3 region has the DNA TGTGCCAGCAGCCAGGGGGGAAAGCGGGACCCCGGGGAGCTGTTTTTT. It encodes CASSQGGKRDPGELFF.

The chain combines TRBV6-5 with TRBJ2-7; D gene ambiguous. Germline assignment: CDR1 MNHEY and CDR2 SVGAGI. CDR3 size: 14 residues. Trimming pared 5 bases from V and 0 bases from J, leaving 11 bases between. The CDR3 is CASSLQLSSYEQYF. As DNA, the CDR3 is TGTGCCAGCAGTCTACAACTGAGCTCCTACGAGCAGTACTTC.

V gene TRBV4-2 combines with J gene TRBJ1-1; D is perhaps TRBD1 (5 bases). Germline V lookup: CDR1 LGHNA, CDR2 YNFKEQ. V lost 1 base and J 0 bases, leaving 6 bases between the germline ends. The CDR3 is 14 amino acids. Here the CDR3 reads CASSQGQLNTEAFF. The CDR3 DNA is TGTGCCAGCAGCCAAGGACAGCTGAACACTGAAGCTTTCTTT.

In the case of this clone: In the same sample, other DNA sequences code for this CDR3. This sequence joins TRBV7-2 and TRBJ1-3; 7 bases match TRBD1. This CDR3 is built from 15 residues. CDR1 and CDR2 (germline): SGHTA, FQGNSA. The V and J ends lost 4 bases and 4 bases, in that order; junction bases with no gene match: 7. As DNA, the CDR3 is TGTGCCAGCAGCTCTCCACAGGGACAGGGAAACACCATATATTTT. Protein sequence: CASSSPQGQGNTIYF.

The chain employs TRBV9 and TRBJ2-3, with a possible D match to TRBD1 (5 bases). The CDR3 is 14 amino acids. CDR1 is SGDLS and CDR2 is YYNGEE in the germline V gene. V was pared by 0 bases and J by 4 bases, with 9 bases between. DNA for the CDR3: TGTGCCAGCAGCGTAGCTAGGGGTCCAGATACGCAGTATTTT. It yields the protein CASSVARGPDTQYF.

CDR3 sequence reads: CASSLDSPTSGSGEQYF. The DNA of the CDR3 is TGTGCCAGCAGCTTGGATTCCCCCACTAGCGGGAGTGGTGAGCAGTACTTC. The chain combines TRBV5-4 with TRBJ2-7; 11 bases align to TRBD2. CDR3 length: 17 amino acids. The germline gives CDR1 SGHNT, CDR2 YYREEE (reference sequence). The ends lost 0 bases at V and 7 bases at J; junction bases unmatched: 12.

The gene calls are TRBV28 and TRBJ2-1; 8 bases fit TRBD2. Germline loops: CDR1 MDHEN, CDR2 SYDVKM. This CDR3 contains 14 residues. V shed 0 bases and J 12 bases; nucleotides not matched to a gene: 7. Here the CDR3 reads CASSLWRSGSTQFF. CDR3 bases: TGTGCCAGCAGTTTATGGAGAAGCGGGAGTACGCAGTTCTTC.

V is TRBV9 and J is TRBJ2-2; TRBD2 matches 7 bases. This CDR3 is 16 amino acids long. The J segment lost 1 base and the V segment lost 0 bases, leaving 3 bases of the junction unmatched. Per germline, CDR1 SGDLS and CDR2 YYNGEE. The CDR3 here is CASSVVSSGNTGELFF. DNA of the CDR3: TGTGCCAGCAGCGTAGTGTCTAGCGGGAACACCGGGGAGCTGTTTTTT.

This chain links TRBV7-2 with TRBJ1-6; D ambiguous. Trimming took off 1 base at V and 0 bases at J, with 4 bases between the two ends. CDR3 size: 15 residues. Germline V lookup: CDR1 SGHTA, CDR2 FQGNSA. DNA of the CDR3: TGTGCCAGCAGCTTAGACAGCTCCTATAATTCACCCCTCCACTTT. It specifies CASSLDSSYNSPLHF.

The rearrangement links TRBV30 to TRBJ1-2; D is perhaps TRBD1 (6 bases). There are 12 residues in the CDR3. V gave up 3 bases and J gave up 8 bases, with 13 bases separating them. Germline V gives CDR1 GTSNPN, CDR2 SVGIG (reference sequence). DNA of the CDR3: TGTGCCTGGAGGTCAGGGGTCGGCGGCTACACCTTC. It codes for CAWRSGVGGYTF.

The chain joins TRBV18 to TRBJ2-7; 8 nucleotides line up with TRBD1. The germline CDR1 and CDR2 sequences are KGHSH and LQKENI. V was clipped by 1 base and J by 3 bases; unmatched bases: 2. The CDR3 has 14 residues. The CDR3 bases are TGTGCCAGCTCACCACGGACAGGGAACTACGAGCAGTACTTC. This codes for CASSPRTGNYEQYF.